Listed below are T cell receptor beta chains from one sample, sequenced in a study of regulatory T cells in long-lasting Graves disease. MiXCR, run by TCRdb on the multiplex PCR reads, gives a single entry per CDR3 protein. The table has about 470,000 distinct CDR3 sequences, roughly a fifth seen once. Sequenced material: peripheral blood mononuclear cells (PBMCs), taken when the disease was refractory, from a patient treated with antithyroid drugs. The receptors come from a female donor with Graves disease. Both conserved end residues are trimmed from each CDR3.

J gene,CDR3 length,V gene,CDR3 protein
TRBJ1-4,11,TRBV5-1,ASSLHPEEKLF
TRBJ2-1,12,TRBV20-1,SAPGLAEYNEQF
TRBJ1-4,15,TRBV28,ASSVLGSRETNEKLF
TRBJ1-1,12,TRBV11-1,ASSLTGFYTEAF
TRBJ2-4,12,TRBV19,ASSMQGLANIQY
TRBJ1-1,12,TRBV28,ASSFPREVAEAF
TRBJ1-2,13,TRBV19,ASSIVGAANYGYT
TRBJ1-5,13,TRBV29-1,SVGEGSRGNQPQH
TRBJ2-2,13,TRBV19,ASVTSGANTGELF
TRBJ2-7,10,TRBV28,ASSLFSREQY
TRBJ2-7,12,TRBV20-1,SADGGFLSYEQY
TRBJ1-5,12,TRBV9,ASSVEGGGEPQH
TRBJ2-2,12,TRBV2,ASSESRRTGELF
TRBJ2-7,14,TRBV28,ASSLWSGSGSYEQY
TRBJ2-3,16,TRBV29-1,SVEQAGGDEFSTDTQY
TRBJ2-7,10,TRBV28,ASSLSRLEQY
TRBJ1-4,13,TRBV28,ASSPPGGQDEKLF
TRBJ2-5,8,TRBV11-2,ASGIETQY
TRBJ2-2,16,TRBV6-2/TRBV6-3,ASLYRSKISANTGELF
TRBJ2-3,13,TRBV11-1,ASSGTSGPADTQY
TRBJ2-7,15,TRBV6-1,ASTPGTSGRFLYEQY
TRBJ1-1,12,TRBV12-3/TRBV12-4,ASSLQGGGAEAF
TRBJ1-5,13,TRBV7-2,ASSLNGEGHQPQH
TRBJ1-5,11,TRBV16,ASSPDTYQPQH
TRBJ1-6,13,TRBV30,AWTDWSSYNSPLH
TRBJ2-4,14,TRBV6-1,ASGVRLGDAKNIQY
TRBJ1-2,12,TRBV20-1,SAGGGEVNYGYT
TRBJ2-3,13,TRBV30,AWSPSIASTDTQY
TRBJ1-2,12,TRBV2,ASSQTSANYGYT
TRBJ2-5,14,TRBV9,ASSVGIGLAGETQY
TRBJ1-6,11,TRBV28,ASSFVSRDTLH
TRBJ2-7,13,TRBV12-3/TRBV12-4,ASSYSADRVYEQY
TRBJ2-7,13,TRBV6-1,ASSPRGAPSYEQY
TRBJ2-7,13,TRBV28,ASRNFGAGGYEQY
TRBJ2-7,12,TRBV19,ASSTRASAYEQY
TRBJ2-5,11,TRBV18,ASSPLGQETQY
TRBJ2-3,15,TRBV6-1,ASRPGTANRGVDTQY
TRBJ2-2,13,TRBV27,ASSLAGPHRGELF
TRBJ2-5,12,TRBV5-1,ASSFTGTVETQY
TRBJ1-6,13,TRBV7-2,ASSPRDRGNSPLH
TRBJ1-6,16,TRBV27,ASSRILSWGTANSPLH